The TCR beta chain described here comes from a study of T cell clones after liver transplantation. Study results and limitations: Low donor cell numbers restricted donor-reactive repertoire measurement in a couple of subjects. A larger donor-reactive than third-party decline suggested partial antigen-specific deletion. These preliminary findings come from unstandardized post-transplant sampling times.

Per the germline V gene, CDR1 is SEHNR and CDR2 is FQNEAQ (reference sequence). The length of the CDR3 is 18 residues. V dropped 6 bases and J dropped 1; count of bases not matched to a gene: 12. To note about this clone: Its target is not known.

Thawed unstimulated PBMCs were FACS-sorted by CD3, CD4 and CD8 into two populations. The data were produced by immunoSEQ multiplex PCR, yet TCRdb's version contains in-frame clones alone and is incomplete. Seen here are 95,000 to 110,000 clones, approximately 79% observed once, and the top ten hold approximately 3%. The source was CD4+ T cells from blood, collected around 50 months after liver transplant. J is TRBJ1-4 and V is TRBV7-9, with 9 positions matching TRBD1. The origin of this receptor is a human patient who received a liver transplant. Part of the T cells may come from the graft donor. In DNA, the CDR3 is TGTGCCAGCAGGCCGCCGGGGACAGGGAAACGAACTAATGAAAAACTGTTTTTT. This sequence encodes CASRPPGTGKRTNEKLFF.